This T cell receptor beta chain appears in the sequencing data of a study of glioma-infiltrating T cells after dendritic cell vaccination. Study summary: Patients received autologous tumor lysate-pulsed dendritic cell vaccination between about 2003 and 2013.

Data came from immunoSEQ multiplex PCR; TCRdb stores just in-frame clones and leaves some out. The sample yields about 65,000 clones, around nine tenths seen once. This CDR3 region has 14 residues. Germline CDR1 SQVTM, CDR2 ANQGSEA. The trim removed 5 bases at V and 2 bases at J, leaving 7 bases unmatched. Described time point: after dendritic cell vaccination, including at tumor progression/relapse. This receptor was identified in a human donor with glioblastoma. The V and J genes are TRBV29-1 and TRBJ2-7; 9 bases match TRBD1. The specimen comprised blood, sampled after dendritic cell vaccination. CDR3 sequence reads: CSVKDWDRAYEQYF. In DNA form, the CDR3 reads TGCAGCGTTAAGGATTGGGACAGGGCCTACGAGCAGTACTTC.